This TCR beta chain was sequenced during a study of cytomegalovirus exposure and HLA in healthy donors (dated by TCRdb to about 2017). With respect to the entire study: According to a later analysis, the roughly 130 validation repertoires were produced on the same platform as the roughly 700 repertoires of the first cohort. A separate validation cohort of about 110 different subjects was used in addition to the 666-subject first cohort. To predict cytomegalovirus infection status, the study combined high-throughput TCR immunosequencing, statistical association of individual TCRs with disease status, and machine learning. The study aimed to test whether cataloging public T cell receptors could reveal signatures of past pathogen exposure.

Germline trimming: 6 bases from V, 0 bases from J; junction bases outside gene matches: 4. Sequences SGHAT (CDR1) and FQNNGV (CDR2) are obtained from the germline V gene. Including the terminal cysteine and phenylalanine, the CDR3 comprises 16 residues. The only DNA kept is the CDR3, 48 bases in frame from the first base. In regard to this clone: Its binding antigen is unknown. The record has no base qualities; no much larger clone is one base away.

Overall study outcomes, separate from this receptor: While some public TCRs were present in many individuals, most TCR sequences turned up only very rarely across donors. Of the cluster scores, 90% to 95% were above 0 in a later analysis, which found that TCRs clustered in the first cohort also tended to co-occur in the 120 or so validation repertoires. A few of the identified cytomegalovirus-associated TCR beta chains were confirmed in vitro to be specific for cytomegalovirus antigens. The validation cohort had no HLA typing available for a later analysis, so co-occurrence within that cohort was assessed over all 110 or so repertoires. It was suggested by the authors that the approach could potentially be generalized to other disease states and immunological phenotypes. The study listed 164 TCR beta chains as associated with cytomegalovirus. The classifier was reported to diagnose cytomegalovirus status with high specificity and sensitivity in both the original cohort and the validation cohort.

Donors formed part of the validation cohort, which comprised 120 subjects and was distinct from the first cohort of several hundred subjects. Libraries were built with the immunoSEQ multiplex PCR assay. The original pipeline was this. A statistical classification framework was developed to diagnose cytomegalovirus status using the catalog of TCR beta chain sequences. TCRdb took over this immuneACCESS table, retaining in-frame rearrangements with V and J assigned. Such tables are incomplete; in checked studies, under half of the missing clones stem from an unresolved V gene, and the remainder is unexplained. V, J and clone size derive from that table, while D and trimming were established from the DNA sequence. The sample contains about 110,000 clones, approximately 86% of them found a single time. The top ten hold about 4% of the sample.

In this chain, TRBV11-2 is recombined with TRBJ2-1; TRBD2 lines up with 11 middle nucleotides. The TCR comes from a woman aged 18-35 years in good health and CMV-seropositive. Material for sequencing was PBMCs. This receptor has the CDR3 CASRRSGRASYNEQFF. The DNA sequence follows: TGTGCCAGCAGACGTAGCGGGAGGGCCTCCTACAATGAGCAGTTCTTC.